The clone carrying this T cell receptor beta chain was seen a handful of times. Its antigen is unidentified. This sample is drawn from a study of T-cell reconstitution after alpha-beta-depleted transplantation in children. Points from the study as a whole: Recipient T cells and thymic progenitors that survived gave rise to the high TCRbeta diversity observed at day 60 in some patients. Reportedly, alpha-beta T cells present about two months post-transplant originated from several hundred expanded clones of graft origin. From newly produced T cells came most of the T-cell counts and diversity one year after transplant.

Unique molecular identifiers were incorporated when the TCRbeta library was constructed. TCRdb passed the PCR reads through MiXCR, listing each CDR3 protein once. The sample has hundreds of thousands of distinct CDR3 sequences; roughly 16% are singletons. Sequences were derived from PBMCs, mostly from graft donor cells, sampled 360 days after TCRalphabeta/CD19-depleted stem cell transplant. The clonotype was recovered from a male patient aged 5 to 17 who had a stem cell transplant for acute lymphoblastic leukemia, so the T cells may come from the graft donor.

Here the CDR3 reads CASSVARSGSLADTQYF. The CDR3 DNA follows: TGTGCCAGCAGCGTAGCCCGCTCTGGGTCTCTGGCAGATACGCAGTATTTT. This chain connects TRBV9 to TRBJ2-3; the D is unclear. CDR1 is SGDLS and CDR2 is YYNGEE in the germline V gene. CDR3 length equals 17 residues. V shed 0 bases and J shed 4 bases, with 18 bases lying between them.